The 6 T cell receptor beta chains presented below share a single source sample, sequenced in a study of metastatic and nonmetastatic thyroid tumors. TCRdb reassembled clones from the PCR reads with MiXCR. The sample has more than 25,000 clones, around 7% seen once. The entire patient cohort was treatment-naive prior to thyroid surgery. The material sequenced was blood. The receptor source for this set is a female donor with papillary thyroid cancer or a benign thyroid nodule (not recorded which). Some clones in this sample may be carry-over from other donors' samples.

This clone occurred many times. This chain uses TRBV12-3 or TRBV12-4 with TRBJ2-2; D uncertain. This CDR3 spans 14 amino acids. Between the trimmed V and J ends, which lost 2 bases and 1 base, there was a span of 5 bases. The CDR3 loop is CASSLPRNTGELFF. In nucleotides, the CDR3 is TGTGCCAGCAGTTTACCTCGGAACACCGGGGAGCTGTTTTTT.

This clone was counted many times. The chain employs TRBV11-3 and TRBJ2-7; a possible D gene is TRBD1 (5 bases). V dropped 5 bases and J dropped 3 bases, with 17 bases sitting between them. The CDR3 spans 15 residues. Germline V gene sequence: CDR1 SGHNT, CDR2 YENEEA. This chain's CDR3 is CASSTAGYGHYEQYF. In DNA, the CDR3 is TGTGCCAGCAGCACTGCAGGGTACGGCCACTACGAGCAGTACTTC.

This clone was picked up many times. The J gene is TRBJ2-5, the V gene TRBV7-6; weak D call: TRBD2 (5 bases). V gave up 1 base and J gave up 1 base, with 10 bases separating them. This CDR3 spans 15 amino acids. In germline, CDR1 is SGHVS, CDR2 FNYEAQ. The CDR3 DNA sequence: TGTGCCAGCAGCTTAGGCTACAGCGGCCAAGAGACCCAGTACTTC. It specifies CASSLGYSGQETQYF. Supplemented by reference TRBV7-6 and TRBJ2-5, the full variable domain reads GAGVSQSPRYKVTKRGQDVALRCDPISGHVSLYWYRQALGQGPEFLTYFNYEAQQDKSGLPNDRFSAERPEGSISTLTIQRTEQRDSAMYRCASSLGYSGQETQYFGPGTRLLVL.

There are many counts of this clone. The J gene is TRBJ2-1, the V gene TRBV20-1; 9 bases line up with TRBD2. This CDR3 contains 16 residues. V lost 1 base to trimming and J lost 10 bases; unmatched junction nucleotides: 14. Germline CDR1 reads DFQATT; CDR2 reads SNEGSKA (reference sequence). The chain's CDR3 is CSARGRSGGGALEQFF. The CDR3 DNA reads TGCAGTGCTAGAGGGCGGAGCGGCGGGGGGGCTCTAGAGCAGTTCTTC.

At least ten counts were recorded for this clone. The rearrangement links TRBV10-1 to TRBJ2-7; the D call may be TRBD1 or TRBD2 (5 bases each). The V end was cut by 3 bases, the J end by 6 bases, with 12 bases between. CDR1 and CDR2 from the germline V gene are WNHNN and SYGVQD (reference sequence). The CDR3 totals 13 residues. CDR3 in amino acids: CASSEHPRGEQYF. Written as DNA, the CDR3 is TGCGCCAGCAGTGAACACCCGAGGGGCGAGCAGTACTTC.

This clone has a count of ten or more. The rearrangement joins TRBV20-1 to TRBJ1-5; perhaps TRBD1 as D (5 bases). The CDR3 is made up of 16 amino acids. Germline V gene lookup returns CDR1 DFQATT and CDR2 SNEGSKA (reference sequence). Trimming stripped 0 bases from V and 4 bases from J, with 16 bases between. CDR3 sequence (DNA): TGCAGTGCTAGAGACCCCCCCGGGACGGGGAATCAGCCCCAGCATTTT. Its protein product is CSARDPPGTGNQPQHF.